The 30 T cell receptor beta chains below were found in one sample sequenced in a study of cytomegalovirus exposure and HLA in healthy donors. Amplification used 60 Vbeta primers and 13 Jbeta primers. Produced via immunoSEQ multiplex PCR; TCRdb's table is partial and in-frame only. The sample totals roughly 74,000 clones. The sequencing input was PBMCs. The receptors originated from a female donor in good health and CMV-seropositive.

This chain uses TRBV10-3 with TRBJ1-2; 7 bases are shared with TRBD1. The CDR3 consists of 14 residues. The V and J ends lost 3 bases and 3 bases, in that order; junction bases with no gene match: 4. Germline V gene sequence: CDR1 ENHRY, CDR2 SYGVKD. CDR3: CAISEPGQYYGYTF. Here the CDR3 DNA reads TGTGCCATCAGTGAACCGGGACAGTACTATGGCTACACCTTC.

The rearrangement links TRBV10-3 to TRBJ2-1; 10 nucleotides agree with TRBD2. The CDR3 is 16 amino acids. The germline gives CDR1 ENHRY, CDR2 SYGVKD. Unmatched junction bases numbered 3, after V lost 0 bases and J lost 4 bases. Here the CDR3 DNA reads TGTGCCATCAGTGAGTCCCTAGCGGGAGAGTACAATGAGCAGTTCTTC. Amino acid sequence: CAISESLAGEYNEQFF.

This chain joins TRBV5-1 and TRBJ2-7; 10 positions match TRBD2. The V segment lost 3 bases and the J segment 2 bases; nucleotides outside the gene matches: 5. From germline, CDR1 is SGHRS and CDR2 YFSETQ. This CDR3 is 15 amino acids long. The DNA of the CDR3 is TGCGCCAGCAGCTCATGGACTAGCGGACCCTACGAGCAGTACTTC. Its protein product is CASSSWTSGPYEQYF.

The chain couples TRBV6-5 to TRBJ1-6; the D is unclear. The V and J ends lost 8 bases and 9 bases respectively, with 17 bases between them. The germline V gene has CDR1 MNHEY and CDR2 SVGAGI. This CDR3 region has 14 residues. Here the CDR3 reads CASAKEVRGSPLHF. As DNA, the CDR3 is TGTGCCAGCGCCAAGGAGGTTAGAGGTTCACCCCTCCACTTT.

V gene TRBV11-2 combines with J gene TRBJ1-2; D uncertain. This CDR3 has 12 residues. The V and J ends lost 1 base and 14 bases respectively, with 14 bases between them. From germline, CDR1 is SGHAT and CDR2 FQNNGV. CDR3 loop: CASSLVVRSCTF. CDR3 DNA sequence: TGTGCCAGCAGCTTAGTGGTCAGGTCGTGTACCTTC.

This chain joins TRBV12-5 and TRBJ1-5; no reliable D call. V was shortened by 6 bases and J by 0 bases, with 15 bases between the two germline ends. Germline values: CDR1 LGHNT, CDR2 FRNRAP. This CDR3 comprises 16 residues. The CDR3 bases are TGTGCTAGTGGGCCGGGGAGTGGCAATAGCAATCAGCCCCAGCATTTT. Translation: CASGPGSGNSNQPQHF.

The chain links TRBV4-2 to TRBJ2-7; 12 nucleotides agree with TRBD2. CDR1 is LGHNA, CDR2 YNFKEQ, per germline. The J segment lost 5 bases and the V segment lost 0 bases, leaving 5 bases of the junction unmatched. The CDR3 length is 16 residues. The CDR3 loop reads CASSQDSLAGGNEQYF. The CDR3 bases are TGTGCCAGCAGCCAAGATTCCCTAGCGGGAGGGAACGAGCAGTACTTC.

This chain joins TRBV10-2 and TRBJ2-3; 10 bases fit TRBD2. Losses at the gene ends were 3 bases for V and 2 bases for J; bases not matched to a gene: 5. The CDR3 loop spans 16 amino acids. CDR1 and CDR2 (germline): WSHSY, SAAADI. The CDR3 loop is CASSEAGGPPTDTQYF. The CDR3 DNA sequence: TGCGCCAGCAGTGAAGCGGGGGGGCCCCCCACAGATACGCAGTATTTT.

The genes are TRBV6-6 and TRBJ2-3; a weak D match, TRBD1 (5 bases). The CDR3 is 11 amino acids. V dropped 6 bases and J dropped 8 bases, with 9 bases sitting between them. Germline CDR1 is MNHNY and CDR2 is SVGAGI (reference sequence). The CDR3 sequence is CASRDRGTQYF. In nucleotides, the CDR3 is TGTGCCAGCAGGGATAGGGGTACGCAGTATTTT.

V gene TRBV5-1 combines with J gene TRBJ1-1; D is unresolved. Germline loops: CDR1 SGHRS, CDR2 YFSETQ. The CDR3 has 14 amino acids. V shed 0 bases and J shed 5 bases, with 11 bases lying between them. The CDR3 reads CASSLALGSTEAFF. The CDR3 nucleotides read TGCGCCAGCAGCTTGGCCTTAGGGAGTACTGAAGCTTTCTTT.

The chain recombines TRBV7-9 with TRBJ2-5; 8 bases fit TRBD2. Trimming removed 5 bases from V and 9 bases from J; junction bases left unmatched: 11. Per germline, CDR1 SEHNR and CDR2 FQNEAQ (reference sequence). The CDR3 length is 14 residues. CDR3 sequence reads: CASSTPGLGAAQYF. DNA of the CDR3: TGTGCCAGCAGCACACCGGGACTAGGGGCGGCCCAGTACTTC.

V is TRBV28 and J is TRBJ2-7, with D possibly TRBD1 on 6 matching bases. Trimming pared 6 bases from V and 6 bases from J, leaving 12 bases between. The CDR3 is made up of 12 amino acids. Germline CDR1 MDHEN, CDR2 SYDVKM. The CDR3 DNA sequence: TGTGCCAGCAGGAAACAGGGTTCCGAGCAGTACTTC. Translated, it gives CASRKQGSEQYF.

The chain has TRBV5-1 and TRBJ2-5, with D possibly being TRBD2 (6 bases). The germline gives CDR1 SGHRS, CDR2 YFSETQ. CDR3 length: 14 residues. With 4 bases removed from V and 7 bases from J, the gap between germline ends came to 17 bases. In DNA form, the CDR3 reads TGCGCCAGCAGCACGGGGACGGAGGGTCGGACCCAGTACTTC. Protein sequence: CASSTGTEGRTQYF.

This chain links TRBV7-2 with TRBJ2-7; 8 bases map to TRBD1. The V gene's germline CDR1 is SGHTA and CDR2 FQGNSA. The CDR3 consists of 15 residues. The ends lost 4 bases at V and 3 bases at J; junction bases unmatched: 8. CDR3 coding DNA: TGTGCCAGCAGCTCGATGGACAGGGAATTCTACGAGCAGTACTTC. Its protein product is CASSSMDREFYEQYF.

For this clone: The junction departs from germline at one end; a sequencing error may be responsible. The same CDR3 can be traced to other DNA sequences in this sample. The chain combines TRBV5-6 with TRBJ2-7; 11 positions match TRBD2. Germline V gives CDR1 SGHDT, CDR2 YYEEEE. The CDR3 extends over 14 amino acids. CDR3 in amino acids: CASSQGLAEGEQYF. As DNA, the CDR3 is TGTGCTAGCAGCCAGGGACTAGCGGAGGGGGAGCAGTACTTC.

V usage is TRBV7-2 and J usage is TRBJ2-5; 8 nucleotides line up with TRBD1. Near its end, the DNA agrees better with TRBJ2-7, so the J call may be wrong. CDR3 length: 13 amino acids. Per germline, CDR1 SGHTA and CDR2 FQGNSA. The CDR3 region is CASSWDRSYEQYF. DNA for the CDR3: TGTGCCAGCAGCTGGGACAGGTCCTACGAGCAGTACTTC.

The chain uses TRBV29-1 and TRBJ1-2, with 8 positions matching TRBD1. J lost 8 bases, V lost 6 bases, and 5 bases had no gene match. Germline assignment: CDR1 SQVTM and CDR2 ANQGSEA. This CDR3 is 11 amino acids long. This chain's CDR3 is CSVGQGRGYTF. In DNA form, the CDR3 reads TGCAGCGTAGGACAGGGCCGGGGCTACACCTTC.

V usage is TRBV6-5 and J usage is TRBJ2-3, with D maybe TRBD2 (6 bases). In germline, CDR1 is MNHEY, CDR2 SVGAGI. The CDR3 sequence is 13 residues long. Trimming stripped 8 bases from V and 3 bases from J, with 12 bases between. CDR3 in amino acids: CASGPGGTDTQYF. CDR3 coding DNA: TGTGCCAGCGGGCCAGGAGGGACAGATACGCAGTATTTT.

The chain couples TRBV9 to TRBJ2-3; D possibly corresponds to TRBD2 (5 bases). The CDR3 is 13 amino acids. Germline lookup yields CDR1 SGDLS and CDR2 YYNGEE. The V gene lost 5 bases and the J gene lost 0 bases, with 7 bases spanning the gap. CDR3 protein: CASSGGSTDTQYF. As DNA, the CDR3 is TGTGCCAGCAGTGGCGGGAGCACAGATACGCAGTATTTT.

As DNA, the CDR3 is TGTGCCATCAGTGCTCAGGGGGATCAGCCCCAGCATTTT. Residues: CAISAQGDQPQHF. The rearrangement links TRBV10-3 to TRBJ1-5, with 7 bases lining up with TRBD1. With 4 bases clipped from V and 5 bases from J, the junction kept 2 bases outside the gene matches. CDR1 ENHRY and CDR2 SYGVKD come from the germline V gene. The CDR3 is 13 amino acids.

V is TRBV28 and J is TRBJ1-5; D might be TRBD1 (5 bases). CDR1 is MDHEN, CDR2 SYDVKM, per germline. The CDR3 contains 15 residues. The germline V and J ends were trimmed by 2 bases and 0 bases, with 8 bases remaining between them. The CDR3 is CASSLIRVSNQPQHF. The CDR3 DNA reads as TGTGCCAGCAGTTTAATCAGGGTTAGCAATCAGCCCCAGCATTTT. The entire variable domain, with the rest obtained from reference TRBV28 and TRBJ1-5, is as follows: DVKVTQSSRYLVKRTGEKVFLECVQDMDHENMFWYRQDPGLGLRLIYFSYDVKMKEKGDIPEGYSVSREKKERFSLILESASTNQTSMYLCASSLIRVSNQPQHFGDGTRLSIL.

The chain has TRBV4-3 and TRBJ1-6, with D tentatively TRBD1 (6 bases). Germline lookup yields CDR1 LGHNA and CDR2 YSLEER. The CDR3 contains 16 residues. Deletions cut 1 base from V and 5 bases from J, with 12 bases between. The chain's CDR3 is CASSQGIGGDNSPLHF. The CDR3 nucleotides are TGCGCCAGCAGCCAAGGTATAGGGGGGGATAATTCACCCCTCCACTTT.

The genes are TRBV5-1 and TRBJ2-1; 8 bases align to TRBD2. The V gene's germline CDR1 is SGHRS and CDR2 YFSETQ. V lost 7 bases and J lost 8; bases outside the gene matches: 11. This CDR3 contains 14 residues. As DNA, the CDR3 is TGCGCCAGCTCAACCGGGACTAGTATCGATGAGCAGTTCTTC. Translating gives CASSTGTSIDEQFF.

The CDR3: CASSWEAPTDNEQFF. CDR3 in DNA: TGTGCCAGCAGTTGGGAGGCCCCGACCGACAATGAGCAGTTCTTC. The chain combines TRBV27 with TRBJ2-1, with D tentatively TRBD2 (6 bases). The CDR3 is 15 amino acids. CDR1 MNHEY and CDR2 SMNVEV come from the germline V gene (reference sequence). The V end lost 4 bases, the J end lost 5 bases, and 15 bases lay between the germline ends.

The CDR3 region is CASSKRDRDPREQYF. CDR3 sequence (DNA): TGTGCCAGCAGCAAAAGGGACAGGGACCCTCGGGAGCAGTACTTC. The chain couples TRBV2 to TRBJ2-7; TRBD1 matches 9 bases. V lost 6 bases, J lost 7 bases, and 13 bases stayed unmatched. There are 15 residues in the CDR3. CDR1 and CDR2 from the germline V gene are SNHLY and FYNNEI.

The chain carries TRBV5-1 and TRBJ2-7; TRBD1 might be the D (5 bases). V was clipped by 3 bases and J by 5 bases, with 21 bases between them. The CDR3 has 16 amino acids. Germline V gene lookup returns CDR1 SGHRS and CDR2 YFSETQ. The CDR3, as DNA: TGCGCCAGCAGCTGGGCCCGCAACTCAGGGCCCCACGAGCAGTACTTC. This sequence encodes CASSWARNSGPHEQYF.

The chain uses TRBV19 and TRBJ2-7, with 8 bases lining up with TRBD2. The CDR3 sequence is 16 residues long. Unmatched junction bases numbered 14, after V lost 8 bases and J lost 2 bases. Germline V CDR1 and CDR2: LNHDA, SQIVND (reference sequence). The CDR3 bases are TGTGCCAGTGCTGAAACGGAGCGGGAGATACCCTACGAGCAGTACTTC. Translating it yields CASAETEREIPYEQYF.

CDR3 nucleotides: TGTGGGGGGAGGTTCAGCGAGACAGAGCCTGAGGACACAGATACGCAGTATTTT. Encoded protein: CGGRFSETEPEDTDTQYF. V and J are TRBV7-8 and TRBJ2-3, with D maybe TRBD2 (6 bases). Germline lookup yields CDR1 SGHVS and CDR2 FQNEAQ. This CDR3 region has 18 residues.

For the CDR3, the DNA is TGTGCCAGTAGTACTCGGGACAGTCCTTGGGGGAATGAAAAACTGTTTTTT. Translated, it gives CASSTRDSPWGNEKLFF. The chain joins TRBV19 to TRBJ1-4, with 7 bases that match TRBD1. This CDR3 contains 17 residues. Unmatched junction bases numbered 13, after V lost 4 bases and J lost 5 bases. Germline loops: CDR1 LNHDA, CDR2 SQIVND (reference sequence).

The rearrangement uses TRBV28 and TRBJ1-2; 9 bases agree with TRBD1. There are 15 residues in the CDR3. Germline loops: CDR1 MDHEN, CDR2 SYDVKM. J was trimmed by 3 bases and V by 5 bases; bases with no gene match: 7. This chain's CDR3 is CASSIGQGRYYGYTF. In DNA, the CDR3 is TGTGCCAGCAGTATAGGACAGGGGAGGTACTATGGCTACACCTTC.